The rows below give T cell receptor beta chains drawn from one sample of a study of CD8 T cells in ankylosing spondylitis. TCRdb analysed the 5' RACE reads with MiXCR anew, one entry per CDR3 protein. The sample has about 120,000 distinct CDR3 sequences; roughly an eighth are singletons. The sequenced sample consisted of blood, either unsorted or a sorted T cell fraction (not recorded which). These receptors were obtained from a female donor with ankylosing spondylitis or in good health (not recorded which). The CDR3 runs from the conserved cysteine through the conserved F or W. The D gene is left open where the match is weak. Only some rows state a clone size, as once, few, many or a class for expanded clones.

d_gene	v_gene	j_gene	abundance	CDR3aa	CDR3nt
NA	TRBV5-1	TRBJ2-7	few	CASSLGGQYEQYF	TGCGCCAGCAGCTTGGGGGGCCAGTACGAGCAGTACTTC
NA	TRBV3-1	TRBJ2-2	NA	CASSQEAIGNTGELFF	TGTGCCAGCAGCCAAGAAGCTATTGGGAACACCGGGGAGCTGTTTTTT
NA	TRBV5-1	TRBJ2-5	few	CASSSLGQETQYF	TGCGCCAGCAGCTCTCTGGGGCAAGAGACCCAGTACTTC
TRBD2	TRBV20-1	TRBJ2-2	NA	CSAQRGGTRELFF	TGCAGTGCCCAACGGGGGGGCACCAGGGAGCTGTTTTTT
NA	TRBV7-2	TRBJ1-1	NA	CASSPKGGVGTEAFF	TGTGCCAGCAGCCCCAAGGGGGGGGTGGGTACTGAAGCTTTCTTT
NA	TRBV6-5	TRBJ1-5	few	CASSYLRTGEGNQPQHF	TGTGCCAGCAGTTACTTACGGACGGGGGAGGGCAATCAGCCCCAGCATTTT
TRBD1	TRBV3-1	TRBJ2-3	few	CASSLQGAPDTQYF	TGTGCCAGCAGCCTCCAGGGGGCCCCAGATACGCAGTATTTT
NA	TRBV5-1	TRBJ2-3	few	CASSPDSGTDTQYF	TGCGCCAGCAGCCCGGACTCAGGCACAGATACGCAGTATTTT
TRBD1	TRBV6-1	TRBJ2-7	many	CYKLRGQNTYEQYF	TGCTACAAGTTAAGGGGACAGAACACCTACGAGCAGTACTTC
TRBD1	TRBV5-1	TRBJ2-7	NA	CASSADDRGGEQYF	TGCGCCAGCAGCGCGGACGACAGGGGTGGCGAGCAGTACTTC